The 27 T cell receptor beta chains listed next were all sequenced from one sample in a study of Graves' ophthalmopathy and Graves' hyperthyroidism. Amplification of the TCR beta CDR3 regions used RNA transcripts (as template). The library came from an HTBI-primed first-round RT-PCR and a second-round multiplex PCR. One entry per CDR3 protein results from TCRdb running MiXCR on the multiplex PCR reads. The sample shows 150,000 to 200,000 distinct CDR3 sequences, less than 45% of them seen only once. Sequenced sample: peripheral blood. The receptors shown here come from a woman aged 40-49 years with Graves' ophthalmopathy.

This chain connects TRBV6-1 to TRBJ2-7, with TRBD2 matching over 11 bases. J gave up 4 bases and V 6 bases, and 8 bases lay outside the gene matches. This CDR3 comprises 15 residues. The germline CDR1 and CDR2 sequences are MNHNS and SASEGT. For the CDR3, the DNA is TGTGCCAGCAGCACAACTAGCGGGAGTTGGTACGAGCAGTACTTC. It specifies CASSTTSGSWYEQYF.

This clonotype was counted many times. J is TRBJ1-2 and V is TRBV5-1, with D perhaps matching TRBD1 (6 bases). The CDR3 consists of 13 residues. The germline V gene has CDR1 SGHRS and CDR2 YFSETQ. V shed 5 bases and J shed 8 bases, with 16 bases lying between them. The CDR3 coding sequence is TGCGCCAGCAGACCGACGGACAGACAAGGCTACACCTTC. It translates to CASRPTDRQGYTF.

In this sample, this clonotype turned up many times. At one end the junction does not follow the germline gene, possibly because of a read error. The rearrangement uses TRBV12-3 or TRBV12-4 and TRBJ1-5; the D gene is possibly TRBD1 (5 bases). The CDR3 spans 13 residues. CDR3 nucleotide sequence: TGTGCCAGCAGTATACGGGGCGTGGAGCCCCAGCGTTTT. Protein sequence: CASSIRGVEPQRF.

CDR3 sequence: CASSRGLASYETQYF. DNA of the CDR3: TGCGCCAGCAGCAGGGGACTAGCTTCGTATGAGACCCAGTACTTC. The V gene is TRBV5-1, the J gene TRBJ2-5, with TRBD2 identical over 9 bases. Trimming at V came to 4 bases and at J to 5 bases, leaving 9 bases not matched to a gene. The V gene's germline CDR1 is SGHRS and CDR2 YFSETQ. The CDR3 covers 15 residues.

This clonotype has a count of ten or more. This chain connects TRBV6-2 or TRBV6-3 to TRBJ1-5, with D maybe TRBD1 (5 bases). V lost 4 bases and J lost 0, with 7 bases in between. The CDR3 is made up of 14 amino acids. Germline-derived CDR1 and CDR2 are MNHEY and SVGEGT. In nucleotides, the CDR3 is TGTGCCAGCAGTTGGGGCAGTAGCAATCAGCCCCAGCATTTT. Protein: CASSWGSSNQPQHF.

The J gene is TRBJ2-2, the V gene TRBV25-1; D gene unclear. V was clipped by 0 bases and J by 3 bases, with 11 bases between them. This CDR3 has 16 amino acids. Germline V CDR1 and CDR2: MGHDK, SYGVNS. The CDR3 loop reads CASSEYEELDTGELFF. CDR3 nucleotides: TGTGCCAGCAGTGAATATGAGGAGCTGGACACCGGGGAGCTGTTTTTT.

The table lists this clonotype with many counts. This chain connects TRBV19 to TRBJ2-1; 11 bases agree with TRBD1. J was trimmed by 5 bases and V by 3 bases; bases with no gene match: 3. Germline V lookup: CDR1 LNHDA, CDR2 SQIVND (reference sequence). The CDR3 runs 15 residues. Written as DNA, the CDR3 is TGTGCCAGTAGTATGGACAGGGGGCCCAACAATGAGCAGTTCTTC. Its translation: CASSMDRGPNNEQFF.

This clonotype was seen repeatedly, ten times or more. The rearrangement uses TRBV5-1 and TRBJ2-6; 7 bases agree with TRBD1. Trimming at V came to 2 bases and at J to 2 bases, leaving 1 base not matched to a gene. This CDR3 comprises 15 residues. The germline V gene has CDR1 SGHRS and CDR2 YFSETQ. The CDR3, as DNA: TGCGCCAGCAGCTTCGACAGGGCTGGGGCCAACGTCCTGACTTTC. Translation: CASSFDRAGANVLTF.

The sample holds many counts of this clonotype. This chain connects TRBV3-1 to TRBJ2-5; D possibly corresponds to TRBD1 (5 bases). Germline values: CDR1 LGHDT, CDR2 YNNKEL (reference sequence). The CDR3 spans 15 residues. The ends were cut back, 0 bases at V and 5 bases at J, with 13 bases in the middle. CDR3 protein: CASSQDWMPGETQYF. The DNA for the CDR3 is TGTGCCAGCAGCCAAGATTGGATGCCAGGGGAGACCCAGTACTTC.

The J gene is TRBJ2-5, the V gene TRBV6-1; D gene unclear. This CDR3 is built from 12 residues. Germline lookup yields CDR1 MNHNS and CDR2 SASEGT. Deletions cut 10 bases from V and 0 bases from J, with 9 bases between. The CDR3 DNA follows: TGTGCCACGTCCGGGTACCAAGAGACCCAGTACTTC. Its protein product is CATSGYQETQYF.

This clonotype appeared many times. V and J are TRBV30 and TRBJ2-7; D is uncertain. The CDR3 spans 12 residues. Per the germline V gene, CDR1 is GTSNPN and CDR2 is SVGIG (reference sequence). V was clipped by 1 base and J by 6 bases, with 10 bases between them. The CDR3 DNA is TGTGCCTGGAGTGGTAATACAGTCGAGCAGTACTTC. Its protein product is CAWSGNTVEQYF.

In this sample, this clonotype turned up many times. The CDR3 DNA sequence: TGCAGCGTCCGGACAGGGAGGGTTCGGGATGGCTACACCTTC. It specifies CSVRTGRVRDGYTF. The chain has TRBV29-1 and TRBJ1-2, with 8 bases that match TRBD1. The CDR3 is 14 amino acids. V was pared by 6 bases and J by 6 bases, with 12 bases of the junction left unmatched. CDR1 is SQVTM, CDR2 ANQGSEA, per germline.

There are many counts of this clonotype. For the CDR3, the DNA is TGTGCCAGCTCACCCCAGGACAGCAACTATGGCTACACCTTC. Translating gives CASSPQDSNYGYTF. The gene calls are TRBV18 and TRBJ1-2; possibly TRBD1 for D (6 bases). Trimming took 3 bases from V and 2 from J, leaving 10 bases between them. Germline CDR1 reads KGHSH; CDR2 reads LQKENI. The CDR3 contains 14 residues.

V and J are TRBV12-3 or TRBV12-4 and TRBJ1-1; 7 bases line up with TRBD1. The J segment lost 1 base and the V segment lost 5 bases, leaving 10 bases of the junction unmatched. The CDR3 has 16 amino acids. CDR3 protein: CASSPLAGTANTEAFF. CDR3 nucleotides: TGTGCCAGCAGTCCTCTCGCCGGGACAGCGAACACTGAAGCTTTCTTT.

This clonotype was seen at least ten times. The chain recombines TRBV9 with TRBJ2-5; no clear D gene. V was clipped by 0 bases and J by 3 bases, with 3 bases between them. Germline CDR1 is SGDLS and CDR2 is YYNGEE. The CDR3 is 12 amino acids. CDR3 nucleotide sequence: TGTGCCAGCAGCGTAGACGAAGAGACCCAGTACTTC. It specifies CASSVDEETQYF.

This clonotype was recorded at least ten times. A read error may produce the germline difference seen at one junction end. The chain links TRBV5-1 to TRBJ2-7; D is possibly TRBD1 (6 bases). This CDR3 has 14 amino acids. Germline-derived CDR1 and CDR2 are SGHRS and YFSETQ. The DNA for the CDR3 is TGCGCCAGCAGCCCTCTAGTGGGAACAGGGTTAAAGCACTTC. It codes for CASSPLVGTGLKHF.

In this sample, this clonotype turned up many times. The gene calls are TRBV30 and TRBJ1-1; D might be TRBD1 (5 bases). CDR3 length equals 13 residues. Germline V gene sequence: CDR1 GTSNPN, CDR2 SVGIG (reference sequence). Trimming took 4 bases from V and 4 from J, leaving 13 bases between them. The CDR3 nucleotides read TGTGCCTGGAACCAACAGGAGACCACTGAAGCTTTCTTT. Translated: CAWNQQETTEAFF.

This clonotype was found a few times. The chain joins TRBV6-2 or TRBV6-3 to TRBJ1-2; D is unclear. The V end lost 0 bases, the J end lost 3 bases, and 17 bases lay between the germline ends. The germline gives CDR1 MNHEY, CDR2 SVGEGT. The CDR3 totals 17 residues. Here the CDR3 DNA reads TGTGCCAGCAGTTACTCGAACCAAGCTGAGACGGACTATGGCTACACCTTC. This gives the protein CASSYSNQAETDYGYTF.

This clonotype was picked up many times. V gene TRBV28 combines with J gene TRBJ2-5; D not certain. The germline gives CDR1 MDHEN, CDR2 SYDVKM. The CDR3 spans 14 residues. V was clipped by 6 bases and J by 4 bases, with 15 bases between them. The DNA for the CDR3 is TGTGCCAGCAGCCAGGACCTACAACGAGAGACCCAGTACTTC. Translating it yields CASSQDLQRETQYF.

Ten or more counts support this clonotype. The chain has TRBV19 and TRBJ2-7, with 7 bases matching TRBD2. The length of the CDR3 is 15 residues. V was pared by 4 bases and J by 2 bases, with 8 bases of the junction left unmatched. Germline-derived CDR1 and CDR2 are LNHDA and SQIVND (reference sequence). The CDR3 loop is CASSTLTGGAYEQYF. The CDR3 DNA is TGTGCCAGTAGTACTTTGACGGGGGGAGCCTACGAGCAGTACTTC.

This clonotype was seen repeatedly, ten times or more. V is TRBV7-2 and J is TRBJ2-5; no clear D gene. Looked up from germline, CDR1 is SGHTA and CDR2 is FQGNSA. V gave up 3 bases and J gave up 5 bases, with 4 bases separating them. There are 11 residues in the CDR3. The CDR3 DNA reads TGTGCCAGCAGCTTTTTTGAGACCCAGTACTTC. It codes for CASSFFETQYF.

This clonotype was found many times. Written as DNA, the CDR3 is TGTGCCAGCAGCTCCTTAGGGACTAGCGGGGGATCAACCCAGTACTTC. It is translated as CASSSLGTSGGSTQYF. The chain employs TRBV11-2 and TRBJ2-5; 14 bases match TRBD2. The V gene end was trimmed by 4 bases and the J gene end by 8 bases; junction bases not matched to a gene: 9. This CDR3 contains 16 residues. Germline values: CDR1 SGHAT, CDR2 FQNNGV.

This clonotype has a count of ten or more. The V gene is TRBV9, the J gene TRBJ2-2; the D call may be TRBD1 or TRBD2 (5 bases each). Trimming pared 0 bases from V and 2 bases from J, leaving 8 bases between. The CDR3 length is 15 residues. CDR1 SGDLS and CDR2 YYNGEE come from the germline V gene. CDR3 in amino acids: CASSVGGSNTGELFF. CDR3 nucleotide sequence: TGTGCCAGCAGCGTAGGGGGGAGTAACACCGGGGAGCTGTTTTTT. Combining the CDR3 with reference TRBV9 and TRBJ2-2 gives the whole variable domain DSGVTQTPKHLITATGQRVTLRCSPRSGDLSVYWYQQSLDQGLQFLIQYYNGEERAKGNILERFSAQQFPDLHSELNLSSLELGDSALYFCASSVGGSNTGELFFGEGSRLTVL.

This clonotype was counted many times. This chain uses TRBV3-1 with TRBJ2-5; 9 bases are a match to TRBD1. From germline, CDR1 is LGHDT and CDR2 YNNKEL (reference sequence). The CDR3 loop spans 15 amino acids. V gave up 7 bases and J gave up 5 bases; unmatched junction bases: 11. The CDR3: CASNVRTGGSETQYF. CDR3 coding DNA: TGTGCCAGCAATGTTCGCACAGGGGGCTCGGAGACCCAGTACTTC.

This clonotype showed up just once. CDR3 DNA sequence: TGTGCCAGCACCAAGCCGGGACTAGTGAACGAGCAGTACTTC. It codes for CASTKPGLVNEQYF. The rearrangement joins TRBV12-3 or TRBV12-4 to TRBJ2-7; 8 positions agree with TRBD2. The junction had 10 bases not matched to a gene; V was cut back by 7 bases and J by 5 bases. The CDR3 covers 14 residues.

Many counts were recorded for this clonotype. This sequence joins TRBV7-2 and TRBJ2-7; the D gene is possibly TRBD1 (6 bases). Germline CDR1 reads SGHTA; CDR2 reads FQGNSA. The CDR3 contains 16 residues. The germline V and J ends were trimmed by 5 bases and 1 base, with 18 bases remaining between them. The CDR3 DNA is TGTGCCAGCAGCCGAGGCGCAGCAGGGGTGTCCTACGAGCAGTACTTC. It encodes CASSRGAAGVSYEQYF.

This clonotype was detected many times. This chain uses TRBV4-3 with TRBJ1-1, with D maybe TRBD1 (6 bases). Germline-derived CDR1 and CDR2 are LGHNA and YSLEER. CDR3 size: 16 residues. V was cut by 0 bases and J by 1 base, with 12 bases left in between. The CDR3 protein is CASSQDVGARNTEAFF. DNA of the CDR3: TGCGCCAGCAGCCAAGATGTGGGGGCGCGGAACACTGAAGCTTTCTTT.